These 13 T cell receptor beta chains originate from one sample sequenced in a study of blood T cell repertoires in COVID-19 (dated by TCRdb to the early 2020s). Libraries were prepared through the immunoSEQ multiplex PCR assay. This is the immuneACCESS table as TCRdb keeps it, with only in-frame sequences that have V and J called. A part of the clones is gone; compared with another copy, unresolved V genes explain less than half, and the rest is unexplained. Recorded for this sample are tens of thousands of clones; about 88% of them occurred a single time. Jointly, the top ten make up approximately 3.5% of the sample. Sequencing input: peripheral blood. Source of these receptors: a man aged 65-85 years with acute or convalescent COVID-19.

This rearrangement joins TRBV6-5 to TRBJ2-1; TRBD2 aligns across 7 bases. This CDR3 is 14 amino acids long. V lost 5 bases, J lost 12 bases, and 13 bases stayed unmatched. Germline V gene data show CDR1 as MNHEY and CDR2 as SVGAGI. CDR3 DNA: TGTGCCAGCAGTCCCTCGGGGAGCGGGGTGTTGCAGTTCTTC. This translates into CASSPSGSGVLQFF.

V is TRBV19 and J is TRBJ1-4; 7 bases match TRBD1. CDR1 LNHDA and CDR2 SQIVND come from the germline V gene (reference sequence). The CDR3 covers 17 residues. V lost 6 bases and J lost 8; bases outside the gene matches: 18. CDR3 coding DNA: TGTGCCAGTAGCCCGGGACAGATCATATACGTCGAGGAAAAACTGTTTTTT. Its protein is CASSPGQIIYVEEKLFF.

The chain employs TRBV4-2 and TRBJ2-2; 8 bases are a match to TRBD2. This CDR3 comprises 17 residues. Trimming cost V 1 base and J 2 bases; bases outside gene matches: 6. Germline loops: CDR1 LGHNA, CDR2 YNFKEQ. CDR3: CASSQGTSPRNTGELFF. The DNA for the CDR3 is TGTGCCAGCAGCCAAGGGACTAGCCCCCGTAACACCGGGGAGCTGTTTTTT.

The chain recombines TRBV6-5 with TRBJ2-3; TRBD1 matches at 10 bases. In germline, CDR1 is MNHEY, CDR2 SVGAGI. The CDR3 covers 15 residues. J gave up 2 bases and V 8 bases, and 7 bases lay outside the gene matches. In nucleotides, the CDR3 is TGTGCCAGCCAAAGACAGGGGGCGTACACAGATACGCAGTATTTT. Translated, it gives CASQRQGAYTDTQYF.

The chain is built from TRBV7-9 and TRBJ1-1; no clear D gene. The CDR3 consists of 17 residues. Trimming removed 7 bases from V and 1 base from J, with 22 bases in between. CDR1 and CDR2 from the germline V gene are SEHNR and FQNEAQ (reference sequence). Written as DNA, the CDR3 is TGTGCCAGCACTCCGAGGGCGTGGCCTACCCCGAACACTGAAGCTTTCTTT. Translated: CASTPRAWPTPNTEAFF.

Turning to this clone: This specimen includes other DNA sequences encoding the same CDR3. This rearrangement joins TRBV27 to TRBJ1-1; tentatively, D is TRBD1 (6 bases). The CDR3 has 12 residues. Germline V gene sequence: CDR1 MNHEY, CDR2 SMNVEV (reference sequence). V was cut by 3 bases and J by 8 bases, with 10 bases left in between. This chain's CDR3 is CASSFRGSEAFF. In DNA, the CDR3 is TGTGCCAGCAGTTTTAGGGGGTCCGAAGCTTTCTTT.

The gene calls are TRBV7-2 and TRBJ2-3, with 8 positions matching TRBD2. V shed 3 bases and J 1 base; nucleotides not matched to a gene: 9. In germline, CDR1 is SGHTA, CDR2 FQGNSA. The CDR3 spans 17 residues. The DNA of the CDR3 is TGTGCCAGCAGCTTCAGGTGGGCGGGGGGAGGCACAGATACGCAGTATTTT. Protein sequence: CASSFRWAGGGTDTQYF.

This chain links TRBV19 with TRBJ2-5, with D possibly TRBD1 on 7 matching bases. CDR1 is LNHDA, CDR2 SQIVND, per germline (reference sequence). The CDR3 has 15 amino acids. Trimming pared 5 bases from V and 5 bases from J, leaving 18 bases between. CDR3 DNA sequence: TGTGCCAGTAGTGAACGACAGGGAGGCTACGAGACCCAGTACTTC. Its translation: CASSERQGGYETQYF.

The chain uses TRBV7-2 and TRBJ1-3; the D is unclear. The CDR3 sequence is 15 residues long. Germline V gene sequence: CDR1 SGHTA, CDR2 FQGNSA. V was clipped by 3 bases and J by 0 bases, with 9 bases between them. The DNA of the CDR3 is TGTGCCAGCAGCTTGGTCAGGCACTCTGGAAACACCATATATTTT. Its translation is CASSLVRHSGNTIYF.

The chain employs TRBV7-2 and TRBJ1-1; D is uncertain. Trimming removed 1 base from V and 0 bases from J, with 3 bases in between. The CDR3 is 13 residues long. CDR1 and CDR2 (germline): SGHTA, FQGNSA. CDR3 protein: CASSLDMNTEAFF. Here the CDR3 DNA reads TGTGCCAGCAGCTTAGACATGAACACTGAAGCTTTCTTT.

V gene TRBV24-1 combines with J gene TRBJ2-7; D is uncertain. Germline V gene data show CDR1 as KGHDR and CDR2 as SFDVKD. The CDR3 has 13 residues. V was trimmed by 4 bases and J by 7 bases, leaving 13 bases between them. The CDR3 reads CATSEGRLQEQYF. The CDR3 region has the DNA TGTGCCACCAGTGAAGGCAGGTTACAAGAGCAGTACTTC.

The rearrangement joins TRBV18 to TRBJ1-5, with 9 nucleotides matching TRBD1. Trimming took 4 bases from V and 6 from J; bases not matched to a gene: 10. The CDR3 consists of 16 residues. Germline V gene sequence: CDR1 KGHSH, CDR2 LQKENI. The CDR3 spells CASSLTGTGFGQPQHF. In DNA form, the CDR3 reads TGTGCCAGCTCACTCACCGGGACAGGGTTCGGTCAGCCCCAGCATTTT.

The chain is built from TRBV27 and TRBJ1-6, with 7 bases identical to TRBD1. The CDR3 covers 13 residues. Germline V gives CDR1 MNHEY, CDR2 SMNVEV (reference sequence). V gave up 9 bases and J gave up 7 bases; unmatched junction bases: 6. This chain's CDR3 is CASKDRRNSPLHF. DNA of the CDR3: TGTGCCAGTAAGGACAGGAGGAATTCACCCCTCCACTTT.